These T cell receptor beta chains were read from a single sample in a study of blood T cell repertoires in COVID-19. This table comes from immunoSEQ multiplex PCR, and its TCRdb copy is limited to in-frame clones, with some not included. The sample shows around 26,000 clones, 80% of them seen only once. Sequenced: peripheral blood. The receptors were sampled from a woman aged 80 or over with acute or convalescent COVID-19. CDR3s include the opening cysteine and the closing phenylalanine or tryptophan. The order of the fields is J gene, V gene, clone size, D gene, CDR3 DNA, CDR3 protein. D genes are given only for firm matches. Only some rows state a clone size, as once, few, many or a class for expanded clones.

j_gene: TRBJ2-3; v_gene: TRBV4-1; abundance: -; d_gene: -; CDR3nt: TGCGCCAGCAGCCAAGGAGGAGGGGGAGGGAGCACAGATACGCAGTATTTT; CDR3aa: CASSQGGGGGSTDTQYF
j_gene: TRBJ2-5; v_gene: TRBV19; abundance: few; d_gene: TRBD1; CDR3nt: TGTGCCAGTAAACTACAGGGGGCGGGTAAGACCCAGTACTTC; CDR3aa: CASKLQGAGKTQYF
j_gene: TRBJ2-7; v_gene: TRBV10-3; abundance: -; d_gene: TRBD1; CDR3nt: TGTGCCATCAGTGATGTACAGGGGGGAGAGCAGTACTTC; CDR3aa: CAISDVQGGEQYF
j_gene: TRBJ1-2; v_gene: TRBV9; abundance: -; d_gene: TRBD1; CDR3nt: TGTGCCAGCAGCGCCTCGACAGGGACTAACTATGGCTACACCTTC; CDR3aa: CASSASTGTNYGYTF
j_gene: TRBJ1-1; v_gene: TRBV5-8; abundance: -; d_gene: -; CDR3nt: TGTGCCAGCAGCTTGGGCGTATACACTGAAGCTTTCTTT; CDR3aa: CASSLGVYTEAFF
j_gene: TRBJ2-1; v_gene: TRBV11-1; abundance: -; d_gene: TRBD2; CDR3nt: TGTGCCAGCAACCTAAGGACTAGCGGAACCAATGAGCAGTTCTTC; CDR3aa: CASNLRTSGTNEQFF
j_gene: TRBJ2-7; v_gene: TRBV11-2; abundance: -; d_gene: -; CDR3nt: TGTGCCAGCAGCTTAGGCCGGGACAAGAACTACGAGCAGTACTTC; CDR3aa: CASSLGRDKNYEQYF
j_gene: TRBJ1-1; v_gene: TRBV29-1; abundance: -; d_gene: -; CDR3nt: TGCAGCGTTGAGAGGGCAGGAGCGAACACTGAAGCTTTCTTT; CDR3aa: CSVERAGANTEAFF
j_gene: TRBJ1-1; v_gene: TRBV4-1; abundance: -; d_gene: TRBD1; CDR3nt: TGCGCCAGCAGCCAAGGGACAGGGCGATTAACGAACACTGAAGCTTTCTTT; CDR3aa: CASSQGTGRLTNTEAFF
j_gene: TRBJ1-4; v_gene: TRBV2; abundance: -; d_gene: -; CDR3nt: TGTGCCAGCAGTGACCGTACAACTAATGAAAAACTGTTTTTT; CDR3aa: CASSDRTTNEKLFF
j_gene: TRBJ2-1; v_gene: TRBV7-9; abundance: few; d_gene: -; CDR3nt: TGTGCCAGCAGCTCCGGGTTTAGCTCCTACAATGAGCAGTTCTTC; CDR3aa: CASSSGFSSYNEQFF
j_gene: TRBJ1-5; v_gene: TRBV7-8; abundance: -; d_gene: TRBD1; CDR3nt: TGTGCCAGCAGCTTAGCGCGGCAGGGGGCCGATCAGCCCCAGCATTTT; CDR3aa: CASSLARQGADQPQHF
j_gene: TRBJ1-2; v_gene: TRBV4-1; abundance: few; d_gene: TRBD1; CDR3nt: TGCGCCAGCAGCCAAGATGGACAGGGCTATGGCTACACCTTC; CDR3aa: CASSQDGQGYGYTF
j_gene: TRBJ1-2; v_gene: TRBV18; abundance: -; d_gene: TRBD1; CDR3nt: TGTGCCAGCTCACCTCGGACAGGGGGGGACTATGGCTACACCTTC; CDR3aa: CASSPRTGGDYGYTF
j_gene: TRBJ2-1; v_gene: TRBV5-8; abundance: -; d_gene: -; CDR3nt: TGTGCCAGCAGGGGCCTCTCTTACAATGAGCAGTTCTTC; CDR3aa: CASRGLSYNEQFF
j_gene: TRBJ1-5; v_gene: TRBV7-8; abundance: once; d_gene: -; CDR3nt: TGTGCCAGCAGCTTGCTTGGCGGGGGCTATGGCAATCAGCCCCAGCATTTT; CDR3aa: CASSLLGGGYGNQPQHF
j_gene: TRBJ2-7; v_gene: TRBV6-5; abundance: few; d_gene: -; CDR3nt: TGTGCCAGCTGGCGGGACAGCCTAGGGGAGCAGTACTTC; CDR3aa: CASWRDSLGEQYF
j_gene: TRBJ1-5; v_gene: TRBV4-1; abundance: -; d_gene: -; CDR3nt: TGCGCCAGCAGCCAAGACGGGGGCAATCAGCCCCAGCATTTT; CDR3aa: CASSQDGGNQPQHF
j_gene: TRBJ1-1; v_gene: TRBV2; abundance: -; d_gene: -; CDR3nt: TGTGCCAGCACTCGTCAGGGCACTGAAGCTTTCTTT; CDR3aa: CASTRQGTEAFF
j_gene: TRBJ1-1; v_gene: TRBV19; abundance: -; d_gene: -; CDR3nt: TGTGCCAGTGGGTTTAGGGGGGGTGAAGCTTTCTTT; CDR3aa: CASGFRGGEAFF
j_gene: TRBJ2-1; v_gene: TRBV24-1; abundance: -; d_gene: TRBD2; CDR3nt: TGTGCCACCAGTGATCCCGCGGGGGAATCCTACAATGAGCAGTTCTTC; CDR3aa: CATSDPAGESYNEQFF
j_gene: TRBJ2-1; v_gene: TRBV6-5; abundance: -; d_gene: TRBD1; CDR3nt: TGTGCCAGCAGTTGGGGACAGACAGGGGTCAATGAGCAGTTCTTC; CDR3aa: CASSWGQTGVNEQFF
j_gene: TRBJ2-2; v_gene: TRBV4-1; abundance: -; d_gene: TRBD2; CDR3nt: TGCGCCAGCAGCCAAGAAGGGACTAGCCCCGGGGAGCTGTTTTTT; CDR3aa: CASSQEGTSPGELFF
j_gene: TRBJ2-5; v_gene: TRBV25-1; abundance: -; d_gene: TRBD2; CDR3nt: TGTGCCAGCAGTGAGCGTAAACTAGCGGGAGAGACCCAGTACTTC; CDR3aa: CASSERKLAGETQYF
j_gene: TRBJ2-2; v_gene: TRBV5-1; abundance: -; d_gene: TRBD1; CDR3nt: TGCGCCAGCAGCGCGGGACAGGGGGCGACCGGGAAGCTGTTTTTT; CDR3aa: CASSAGQGATGKLFF
j_gene: TRBJ2-1; v_gene: TRBV9; abundance: -; d_gene: TRBD2; CDR3nt: TGTGCCAGCAGCGTAGGGAACGCGGGGGTACATGAGCAGTTCTTC; CDR3aa: CASSVGNAGVHEQFF
j_gene: TRBJ1-1; v_gene: TRBV11-1; abundance: -; d_gene: TRBD1; CDR3nt: TGTGCCAGCAGCTTAGGCATGGGGACAGGTGAAGCTTTCTTT; CDR3aa: CASSLGMGTGEAFF
j_gene: TRBJ2-7; v_gene: TRBV29-1; abundance: -; d_gene: TRBD1; CDR3nt: TGCAGCGCCGGGACCGGGACAGGGGGCGCCTACGAGCAGTACTTC; CDR3aa: CSAGTGTGGAYEQYF
j_gene: TRBJ1-6; v_gene: TRBV7-9; abundance: -; d_gene: TRBD1; CDR3nt: TGTGCCAGCAGCCGAATATCCGGACAGGGAAACTCACCCCTCCACTTT; CDR3aa: CASSRISGQGNSPLHF
j_gene: TRBJ1-1; v_gene: TRBV19; abundance: -; d_gene: TRBD1; CDR3nt: TGTGCCAGTAGTATGGGACAGCTTTCTGAAGCTTTCTTT; CDR3aa: CASSMGQLSEAFF
j_gene: TRBJ2-7; v_gene: TRBV3-1/TRBV3-2; abundance: -; d_gene: TRBD2; CDR3nt: TGTGCCAGCAGCCCGAGGACTAGCCTTGGGGAGCAGTACTTC; CDR3aa: CASSPRTSLGEQYF
j_gene: TRBJ1-2; v_gene: TRBV5-4; abundance: -; d_gene: -; CDR3nt: TGTGCCAGCAGTTCGATACGGAACTATGGCTACACCTTC; CDR3aa: CASSSIRNYGYTF
j_gene: TRBJ2-1; v_gene: TRBV7-3; abundance: once; d_gene: TRBD2; CDR3nt: TGTGCCAGCAGCAAACTAGCGGGAGACCACAATGAGCAGTTCTTC; CDR3aa: CASSKLAGDHNEQFF
j_gene: TRBJ2-7; v_gene: TRBV5-1; abundance: -; d_gene: TRBD1; CDR3nt: TGCGCCAGCAGCAGGGGAACCGGGACAGTTCCCTGGGAGCAGTACTTC; CDR3aa: CASSRGTGTVPWEQYF
j_gene: TRBJ2-2; v_gene: TRBV5-1; abundance: -; d_gene: TRBD2; CDR3nt: TGCGCCAGCAGCTTGGTCAGCGGGAGGTCCGGGGAGCTGTTTTTT; CDR3aa: CASSLVSGRSGELFF
j_gene: TRBJ1-5; v_gene: TRBV4-2; abundance: few; d_gene: -; CDR3nt: TGTGCCAGCAGCCAAGACGGGACTCGGGATCAGCCCCAGCATTTT; CDR3aa: CASSQDGTRDQPQHF
j_gene: TRBJ2-1; v_gene: TRBV3-1/TRBV3-2; abundance: -; d_gene: TRBD1; CDR3nt: TGTGCCAGCAGCCAAGACCCTCCGGACAGGCTGAAGAACAATGAGCAGTTCTTC; CDR3aa: CASSQDPPDRLKNNEQFF
j_gene: TRBJ1-2; v_gene: TRBV19; abundance: few; d_gene: TRBD1; CDR3nt: TGTGCCAGTACCCGATTCGGAGGGGACAGGGATAGCTACACCTTC; CDR3aa: CASTRFGGDRDSYTF
j_gene: TRBJ1-2; v_gene: TRBV6-5; abundance: -; d_gene: -; CDR3nt: TGTGCCAGCACAAAGCATTCCAACTATGGCTACACCTTC; CDR3aa: CASTKHSNYGYTF
j_gene: TRBJ2-6; v_gene: TRBV19; abundance: -; d_gene: TRBD1; CDR3nt: TGTGCCACTAGGACAGGGCTCAGGGCCAACGTCCTGACTTTC; CDR3aa: CATRTGLRANVLTF
j_gene: TRBJ2-1; v_gene: TRBV11-3; abundance: few; d_gene: TRBD2; CDR3nt: TGTGCCAGCAGCACAACCCTTAGCGGGCCCCGCTTCAATGAGCAGTTCTTC; CDR3aa: CASSTTLSGPRFNEQFF
j_gene: TRBJ1-2; v_gene: TRBV9; abundance: once; d_gene: TRBD1; CDR3nt: TGTGCCAGCAGGAATCCGGGACAGGGGAGCTATGGCTACACCTTC; CDR3aa: CASRNPGQGSYGYTF
j_gene: TRBJ1-2; v_gene: TRBV2; abundance: -; d_gene: -; CDR3nt: TGTGCCAGCAGTGCTCAGGGGACGGGGGGTGGCTACACCTTC; CDR3aa: CASSAQGTGGGYTF
j_gene: TRBJ1-1; v_gene: TRBV24-1; abundance: -; d_gene: -; CDR3nt: TGTGCCACCAGTGATTCGAGGAGCGGCACTGAAGCTTTCTTT; CDR3aa: CATSDSRSGTEAFF
j_gene: TRBJ1-3; v_gene: TRBV23-1; abundance: -; d_gene: -; CDR3nt: TGCGCCAGCAGTCGGGGGGTCGGAAACACCATATATTTT; CDR3aa: CASSRGVGNTIYF
j_gene: TRBJ1-5; v_gene: TRBV9; abundance: -; d_gene: -; CDR3nt: TGTGCCAGCAGCCAAGCGGGACATCTCAATCAGCCCCAGCATTTT; CDR3aa: CASSQAGHLNQPQHF
j_gene: TRBJ2-4; v_gene: TRBV3-1/TRBV3-2; abundance: -; d_gene: TRBD2; CDR3nt: TGTGCCAGCAGCCAAGGGGCTAGCGGAGGGGTCGCCAAAAACATTCAGTACTTC; CDR3aa: CASSQGASGGVAKNIQYF
j_gene: TRBJ2-3; v_gene: TRBV7-2; abundance: -; d_gene: TRBD1; CDR3nt: TGTGCCAGCAGCCGTACAGGGGGTGGTTCCGATACGCAGTATTTT; CDR3aa: CASSRTGGGSDTQYF
j_gene: TRBJ2-2; v_gene: TRBV5-4; abundance: -; d_gene: TRBD2; CDR3nt: TGTGCCAGCAGCTTCGGGGGGGAGGGCCGGGTCGGGGAGCTGTTTTTT; CDR3aa: CASSFGGEGRVGELFF
j_gene: TRBJ2-4; v_gene: TRBV30; abundance: once; d_gene: -; CDR3nt: TGTGCCTGGAGTTTGGGAGGACTAGCCAAAAACATTCAGTACTTC; CDR3aa: CAWSLGGLAKNIQYF
j_gene: TRBJ1-1; v_gene: TRBV5-8; abundance: -; d_gene: -; CDR3nt: TGTGCCAGCAGTTCCGGGACACTTTTCATGAACACTGAAGCTTTCTTT; CDR3aa: CASSSGTLFMNTEAFF
j_gene: TRBJ2-5; v_gene: TRBV6-6; abundance: -; d_gene: TRBD2; CDR3nt: TGTGCCACCCTGTTGACTAGCGGGATGCAAGAGACCCAGTACTTC; CDR3aa: CATLLTSGMQETQYF
j_gene: TRBJ1-3; v_gene: TRBV5-4; abundance: many; d_gene: -; CDR3nt: TGTGCCAGCAGCTTGGGGATCGGATCAAGCGTCTCTGGAAACACCATATATTTT; CDR3aa: CASSLGIGSSVSGNTIYF
j_gene: TRBJ1-1; v_gene: TRBV5-6; abundance: -; d_gene: TRBD1; CDR3nt: TGTGCCAGCAGCCTAGGGGGCGTCACGAACACTGAAGCTTTCTTT; CDR3aa: CASSLGGVTNTEAFF
j_gene: TRBJ2-3; v_gene: TRBV27; abundance: -; d_gene: -; CDR3nt: TGTGCCAGCAGTTTAGGCGGGGCCGGTCCAGATACGCAGTATTTT; CDR3aa: CASSLGGAGPDTQYF